This T cell receptor beta chain was retrieved from a study of T-cell memory formation after mild COVID-19. Notes on the study in general: The finding that pre-infection memory included some responding clones suggested that cross-reactive memory joined. Nothing confirmed that second-wave clones peaking on day 37 were specific for SARS-CoV-2.

Of note for this clonotype: Its target is unknown.

After 5'RACE with constant-segment primers, TCR alpha and TCR beta cDNA libraries carrying sample barcodes and UMIs were obtained. TCRdb fed the 5' RACE reads into MiXCR, producing one record per CDR3 protein. The sample includes 400,000 to 500,000 distinct CDR3 sequences, 20% of them seen just once. The CDR3 has 16 amino acids. Germline CDR1 DFQATT, CDR2 SNEGSKA (reference sequence). Losses at the gene ends were 4 bases for V and 7 bases for J; bases not matched to a gene: 15. The J gene is TRBJ2-1, the V gene TRBV20-1; 8 nucleotides agree with TRBD1. The sequencing input was PBMCs or a T cell subset sorted from them (not recorded which). This TCR was recovered from an adult woman who had mild COVID-19 (a few samples of this study predate the infection). Cell type and time point are not known. DNA for the CDR3: TGCAGTGCTAAAGGACAGGGTTGGCCCTTTGGGAATGAGCAGTTCTTC. Translated: CSAKGQGWPFGNEQFF.